This T cell receptor (beta chain) came from a study of sequential checkpoint blockade in melanoma. Trimming took off 1 base at V and 1 base at J, with 13 bases between the two ends. CDR3 length equals 16 residues. Germline CDR1 and CDR2: LNHNV and YYDKDF (reference sequence). Data came from immunoSEQ multiplex PCR; TCRdb stores just in-frame clones and leaves some out. The table lists about 40,000 clones, roughly 90% of them singletons, with 9% to 15% in the top ten. Treatment noted: randomized to nivolumab then ipilimumab (arm A) or the reverse (arm B). Patients had received no earlier DNA-damaging chemotherapy.

Sequencing used CD8+ T cells sorted from blood (inferred from file names), obtained from a patient given nivolumab and ipilimumab in sequence. This TCR was sampled from a human donor with melanoma. The chain has TRBV15 and TRBJ1-2; D is perhaps TRBD1 (5 bases). The CDR3 region is CATSRGAWGVNYGYTF. The CDR3 DNA sequence: TGTGCCACCAGCAGAGGGGCTTGGGGGGTTAACTATGGCTACACCTTC.